Listed here are 3 T cell receptor beta chains from one sample, sequenced in a study of blood T cell repertoires in COVID-19. Data came from immunoSEQ multiplex PCR; TCRdb stores just in-frame clones and leaves some out. This table holds approximately 200,000 clones, over 75% found once. The material sequenced was peripheral blood. The receptor source for this set is a human donor with active or convalescent COVID-19. The donor label of this sample is uncertain.

Comment on this clone: The sample holds other DNA sequences that translate to the same CDR3. This chain joins TRBV5-6 and TRBJ2-3, with 7 bases matching TRBD2. The length of the CDR3 is 14 residues. Trimming took 4 bases from V and 2 from J; bases not matched to a gene: 4. CDR1 is SGHDT and CDR2 is YYEEEE in the germline V gene. The chain's CDR3 is CASSRSGVTDTQYF. CDR3 in DNA: TGTGCCAGCAGCCGAAGCGGGGTCACAGATACGCAGTATTTT.

This chain connects TRBV29-1 to TRBJ2-3; perhaps TRBD1 as D (6 bases). With 4 bases removed from V and 6 bases from J, the gap between germline ends came to 14 bases. Germline CDR1 and CDR2: SQVTM and ANQGSEA. The CDR3 sequence is 13 residues long. CDR3 nucleotide sequence: TGCAGCGTTGGGGCCGACAGGTATGATACGCAGTATTTT. Translating it yields CSVGADRYDTQYF.

This rearrangement joins TRBV30 to TRBJ1-6; TRBD1 agrees at 7 bases. The CDR3 contains 12 residues. Germline loops: CDR1 GTSNPN, CDR2 SVGIG (reference sequence). V shed 4 bases and J 9 bases; nucleotides not matched to a gene: 3. The DNA for the CDR3 is TGTGCCTGGAACAGGGGACTTTCACCCCTCCACTTT. The encoded protein is CAWNRGLSPLHF.